A selection of T cell receptor beta chains follows, all from one sample in a study of blood T cell repertoires in COVID-19. The method was immunoSEQ multiplex PCR; TCRdb's version includes in-frame clones alone and lacks a portion of them. The sample carries 250,000 to 350,000 clones, over 80% recorded once. The sample taken for sequencing was peripheral blood. Receptors originate from a woman in her 50s with COVID-19, enrolled during active disease. Each CDR3 is given with its conserved first and last residue. D genes are given only for firm matches. Size is stated for part of the rows, as once, few or many counts, or as a class when the clone is expanded.

j_call v_call d_call clone_size cdr3_nt cdr3_aa
TRBJ2-7 TRBV6-6 TRBD1 NA TGTGCCAGCTCCCACAGGGGACAGGGGTTCTACGAGCAGTACTTC CASSHRGQGFYEQYF
TRBJ2-3 TRBV3-1/TRBV3-2 NA NA TGTGCCAGCAGCCCCATTGGGAGTAGCACAGATACGCAGTATTTT CASSPIGSSTDTQYF
TRBJ2-4 TRBV7-8 TRBD2 NA TGTGCCAGCAGCTTACGACTAGCGGGAGGGCGTCAGTACTTC CASSLRLAGGRQYF
TRBJ2-3 TRBV16 TRBD2 NA TGTGCCAGCAGCCCGTTTAGCGGGAGACCAGATACGCAGTATTTT CASSPFSGRPDTQYF
TRBJ1-1 TRBV2 NA NA TGTGCCAGTTCTAGTGGGTTACATAAGGGGGCTGAAGCTTTCTTT CASSSGLHKGAEAFF
TRBJ2-6 TRBV30 NA NA TGTGCCTGGAGGTGGGGGCAAGGGGCCAACGTCCTGACTTTC CAWRWGQGANVLTF
TRBJ1-5 TRBV15 NA NA TGTGCCACCAGCAGAGGGGACACAGGTATCCAGCCCCAGCATTTT CATSRGDTGIQPQHF
TRBJ1-4 TRBV5-6 NA NA TGTGCCAGCAGCTTGCCGAGCCCTAATGAAAAACTGTTTTTT CASSLPSPNEKLFF
TRBJ1-4 TRBV18 NA NA TGTGCCAGCTCACCAAGTGGAGGAGGAGAAAAACTGTTTTTT CASSPSGGGEKLFF
TRBJ2-3 TRBV24-1 NA NA TGTGCCACCAGTGGGGGGGATGGCACAGATACGCAGTATTTT CATSGGDGTDTQYF
TRBJ2-2 TRBV7-8 NA NA TGTGCCAGCAGCTCAGATGGACAGCCCACCGGGGAGCTGTTTTTT CASSSDGQPTGELFF
TRBJ1-2 TRBV5-6 NA NA TGTGCCAGCAGGCGCCAGGGTCTCGGGGGCTACACCTTC CASRRQGLGGYTF
TRBJ2-5 TRBV7-2 TRBD1 NA TGTGCCAGCAGCTTAGACGGGGCCAGGGGGCTCAGGGAGACCCAGTACTTC CASSLDGARGLRETQYF
TRBJ2-7 TRBV30 TRBD1 NA TGTGCCTGGACGTTGTCCCGGGACAGGGGCCACGAGCAGTACTTC CAWTLSRDRGHEQYF
TRBJ2-5 TRBV11-2 TRBD2 few TGTGCCAGCAGCCCTGGGGTGACTAGCGGGATCGGGGAAGAGACCCAGTACTTC CASSPGVTSGIGEETQYF
TRBJ2-3 TRBV6-5 TRBD2 few TGTGCCAGCAGTTACTCTAGCGGGAGAGATACGCAGTATTTT CASSYSSGRDTQYF
TRBJ1-1 TRBV19 TRBD1 NA TGTGCCACCCAAACGAGGGGGCTGAACACTGAAGCTTTCTTT CATQTRGLNTEAFF
TRBJ1-6 TRBV6-5 TRBD1 few TGTGCCAGCAGTTACTCCGGGACAGGGCGTTATTCACCCCTCCACTTT CASSYSGTGRYSPLHF
TRBJ1-5 TRBV19 TRBD1 NA TGTGCCAGTAGTATGAGACGGCGGCAGGGGGAGCCCCAGCATTTT CASSMRRRQGEPQHF
TRBJ1-6 TRBV30 TRBD1 NA TGTGCCTGGGTATTACAGGGGGGTAATTCACCCCTCCACTTT CAWVLQGGNSPLHF
TRBJ1-5 TRBV6-1 NA NA TGTGCCAGCAGTGAAGCTACAGGTAATCAGCCCCAGCATTTT CASSEATGNQPQHF
TRBJ1-1 TRBV19 NA NA TGTGCCAGTAATGCAGGCACGGCGGGGACTGAAGCTTTCTTT CASNAGTAGTEAFF
TRBJ2-7 TRBV14 NA few TGTGCCAGCAGCCACCTCCGGGAATACGAGCAGTACTTC CASSHLREYEQYF
TRBJ2-7 TRBV30 TRBD2 NA TGTGCCTGGAGTAGCGGGAGGGGATACGAGCAGTACTTC CAWSSGRGYEQYF
TRBJ2-5 TRBV10-1 TRBD2 NA TGCGCCAGCAGTCTCTGGAGCCGGGAGGGCGCGGAAGAGACCCAGTACTTC CASSLWSREGAEETQYF
TRBJ2-1 TRBV5-4 TRBD2 NA TGTGCCAGCAGACGGACTAGCGGAGCCCCCTACAATGAGCAGTTCTTC CASRRTSGAPYNEQFF
TRBJ1-5 TRBV5-5 NA NA TGTGCCAGCAGCTTGATGGGCAGGGCGGATCAGCCCCAGCATTTT CASSLMGRADQPQHF
TRBJ2-1 TRBV7-2 TRBD2 NA TGTGCCAGCAGCTTAGGTGGGACTAGCAATGAGCAGTTCTTC CASSLGGTSNEQFF
TRBJ2-1 TRBV18 TRBD1 NA TGTGCCAGCTCACCGACAGGGCCGGATGAGCAGTTCTTC CASSPTGPDEQFF
TRBJ2-5 TRBV7-9 TRBD2 NA TGTGCCAGCAGCTATGCGGGAGGCCTCCAAGAGACCCAGTACTTC CASSYAGGLQETQYF
TRBJ2-7 TRBV6-5 TRBD1 NA TGTGCCAGCACTAGGACAGGAACGTCCTACGAGCAGTACTTC CASTRTGTSYEQYF
TRBJ2-2 TRBV5-4 TRBD2 NA TGTGCCAGCAGCTTGAGTAGCGGGAGGGGCGGGGAGCTGTTTTTT CASSLSSGRGGELFF
TRBJ1-4 TRBV30 NA NA TGTGCCTGGTCAGCCGGGGGGGAAAAACTGTTTTTT CAWSAGGEKLFF
TRBJ2-5 TRBV9 TRBD1 NA TGTGCCAGCAAAGCCCAGGGGGCCGGAGAGACCCAGTACTTC CASKAQGAGETQYF
TRBJ1-5 TRBV3-1/TRBV3-2 NA NA TGTGCCAGCGCCGACAGTTTAGGTCAGCCCCAGCATTTT CASADSLGQPQHF
TRBJ1-5 TRBV19 NA NA TGTGCCAGTAGTTCCGCTAAGCCCCGGGACATTCATCAGCCCCAGCATTTT CASSSAKPRDIHQPQHF
TRBJ2-7 TRBV4-1 TRBD2 NA TGCGCCAGCAGCCAAGAGGTAGCGGGAGACTACGAGCAGTACTTC CASSQEVAGDYEQYF
TRBJ2-1 TRBV14 TRBD2 NA TGTGCCAGCAGCCCTTCTAGCGGGAGGTTGGATGAGCAGTTCTTC CASSPSSGRLDEQFF
TRBJ2-7 TRBV29-1 TRBD1 NA TGCAGCGTCATCCGGGACAGGGTCTACGAGCAGTACTTC CSVIRDRVYEQYF
TRBJ1-5 TRBV27 TRBD1 NA TGTGCCAGCAGTTCCCGGGACAGGGTGGCCAATCAGCCCCAGCATTTT CASSSRDRVANQPQHF
TRBJ1-5 TRBV4-1 TRBD1 NA TGCGCCAGCAGCCAAGCAACAGGGGGCCGCAATCAGCCCCAGCATTTT CASSQATGGRNQPQHF
TRBJ2-5 TRBV7-9 NA NA TGTGCCAGCAGCTTTAGTGACTATAGATCAGAGACCCAGTACTTC CASSFSDYRSETQYF
TRBJ2-1 TRBV3-1/TRBV3-2 TRBD2 NA TGTGCCAGCAGCCAGAGGAGCGGGACCTTCTACAATGAGCAGTTCTTC CASSQRSGTFYNEQFF
TRBJ2-7 TRBV4-3 TRBD1 NA TGCGCCAGCAGCAGGGGGACAGGGGGCCGAAGCGAGCAGTACTTC CASSRGTGGRSEQYF
TRBJ2-5 TRBV7-9 NA NA TGTGCCAGCAGCTTAATGACGGACTCGGCGACCCAGTACTTC CASSLMTDSATQYF
TRBJ2-3 TRBV4-2 NA once TGTGCCAGCACCTCTGGACTTAGCACAGATACGCAGTATTTT CASTSGLSTDTQYF
TRBJ2-1 TRBV19 TRBD2 NA TGTGCCAGTAGTATAGACGGGACTAGCGGGAGTGGCTGGTTCTTC CASSIDGTSGSGWFF
TRBJ1-3 TRBV5-1 NA NA TGCGCCAGCAGCCCGCAGGTATCTGGAAACACCATATATTTT CASSPQVSGNTIYF